This T cell receptor beta chain was sequenced for a study of radiation and T cells in renal cell carcinoma. Study details: Nephrectomy followed 15 Gy stereotactic body radiation by 4 weeks.

The protocol was immunoSEQ multiplex PCR, while the TCRdb copy is restricted to in-frame clones and leaves out a portion. The data hold 150,000 or so clones, with about 87% observed a single time. The CDR3 sequence is 16 residues long. Germline V gene sequence: CDR1 SGHAT, CDR2 FQDESV (reference sequence). The V and J ends lost 4 bases and 5 bases respectively, with 20 bases between them. Study outcomes and limitations: From baseline, blood top tumor clonotypes peaked at 2 weeks post-radiation.

Note on this clone: What it recognizes is unknown.

The time point is: baseline pretreatment blood. Treatment noted: 15 Gy SBRT to primary tumor, nephrectomy 4 weeks later. Serial blood draws occurred at baseline and 2 and 4 weeks post-SBRT. This renal cell carcinoma was of the clear cell type. The sequence was collected from a woman between 65 and 79 years old with renal cell carcinoma. The rearrangement uses TRBV11-1 and TRBJ1-1, with D possibly TRBD1 on 6 matching bases. Sequences were derived from blood, sampled from a patient whose treatment included radiotherapy and nephrectomy. This CDR3 reads CASSYARNRVKTEAFF. In DNA form, the CDR3 reads TGTGCCAGCAGCTACGCCAGAAACAGGGTTAAGACTGAAGCTTTCTTT.